This entry lists 15 T cell receptor beta chains sequenced from one sample in a study of lymphopenia after photon versus proton radiotherapy (dated by TCRdb to about 2019). The method behind the library was the immunoSEQ multiplex PCR assay. The table was pulled from immuneACCESS by TCRdb, which kept in-frame rearrangements only. Such tables lose some clones; where checked, under half of the loss comes from unresolved V genes, and the rest has no known cause. In this sample the table shows 13,000 or so clones, about 87% of which occur a single time. About 3.8% of the sample is taken by the ten largest. Sequenced material: peripheral blood, taken from a patient treated with photon-based radiotherapy. The receptors here all came from a man aged 55-75 years with pancreatic cancer.

The chain combines TRBV9 with TRBJ1-3; a weak D match, TRBD1 (5 bases). With 0 bases removed from V and 0 bases from J, the gap between germline ends came to 10 bases. Germline V gives CDR1 SGDLS, CDR2 YYNGEE. The CDR3 loop spans 16 amino acids. CDR3 nucleotides: TGTGCCAGCAGCGTAGGAGGGGACTACTCTGGAAACACCATATATTTT. Residues: CASSVGGDYSGNTIYF.

The chain recombines TRBV27 with TRBJ1-5, with 8 bases matching TRBD1. The CDR3 covers 14 residues. CDR1 and CDR2 (germline): MNHEY, SMNVEV (reference sequence). J lost 1 base, V lost 6 bases, and 2 bases had no gene match. The DNA of the CDR3 is TGTGCCAGCAGGACAGGGGACAGCAATCAGCCCCAGCATTTT. Encoded protein: CASRTGDSNQPQHF.

The chain uses TRBV5-8 and TRBJ2-7; 10 bases are a match to TRBD1. Germline trimming cut 4 bases from V and 2 bases from J; bases unmatched to any gene: 6. CDR1 is SGHTS, CDR2 YDEGEE, per germline. CDR3 length: 15 amino acids. The CDR3 loop reads CASSRAGQGTYEQYF. The DNA of the CDR3 is TGTGCCAGCAGCAGGGCGGGACAGGGGACCTACGAGCAGTACTTC.

This clone was counted a few times. The V call is TRBV7-3, the J call TRBJ1-5; D ambiguous. This CDR3 region has 15 residues. Germline CDR1 and CDR2: SGHTA and FQGTGA. With 6 bases removed from V and 0 bases from J, the gap between germline ends came to 12 bases. The CDR3 nucleotides are TGTGCCAGCAGGGCCTCCGCTTATAGCAATCAGCCCCAGCATTTT. This gives the protein CASRASAYSNQPQHF.

This chain joins TRBV11-2 and TRBJ2-2; a weak D match, TRBD1 (6 bases). The CDR3 runs to 16 residues. In germline, CDR1 is SGHAT, CDR2 FQNNGV. Between the trimmed V and J ends, which lost 0 bases and 4 bases, there was a span of 12 bases. The CDR3 loop is CASSLDLWGRTGELFF. Written as DNA, the CDR3 is TGTGCCAGCAGCTTAGATCTGTGGGGGCGCACCGGGGAGCTGTTTTTT.

A few counts support this clone. The chain couples TRBV5-1 to TRBJ1-2; D not certain. The CDR3 covers 14 residues. The V end was cut by 0 bases, the J end by 8 bases, with 14 bases between. Looked up from germline, CDR1 is SGHRS and CDR2 is YFSETQ. Written as DNA, the CDR3 is TGCGCCAGCAGCTTGGCCAACCCCACTCAGGGCTACACCTTC. This gives the protein CASSLANPTQGYTF.

This chain uses TRBV2 with TRBJ2-3; D is perhaps TRBD1 (6 bases). Germline V gene data show CDR1 as SNHLY and CDR2 as FYNNEI. V gave up 6 bases and J gave up 7 bases, with 20 bases separating them. The CDR3 is 15 residues long. CDR3 nucleotide sequence: TGTGCCAGCAGCCCAAGAGGGGGTCCGTCAAATACGCAGTATTTT. Translation gives CASSPRGGPSNTQYF.

The rearrangement joins TRBV7-9 to TRBJ2-3; no clear D gene. The CDR3 length is 14 residues. V was clipped by 0 bases and J by 2 bases, with 6 bases between them. From germline, CDR1 is SEHNR and CDR2 FQNEAQ (reference sequence). For the CDR3, the DNA is TGTGCCAGCAGCTTAGCGGGTCTCACAGATACGCAGTATTTT. This encodes CASSLAGLTDTQYF.

In the case of this clone: The sample has other DNA sequences that encode this CDR3 too. The chain links TRBV9 to TRBJ1-2; D ambiguous. Trimming shortened V by 0 bases and J by 4 bases, and 7 bases separated the two germline ends. CDR3 size: 13 residues. Per germline, CDR1 SGDLS and CDR2 YYNGEE. CDR3 loop: CASSVAGGYGYTF. The DNA of the CDR3 is TGTGCCAGCAGCGTAGCGGGCGGCTATGGCTACACCTTC.

V and J are TRBV5-1 and TRBJ1-2, with 7 nucleotides matching TRBD1. CDR3 length: 19 amino acids. Germline V gene sequence: CDR1 SGHRS, CDR2 YFSETQ. The V gene end was trimmed by 3 bases and the J gene end by 4 bases; junction bases not matched to a gene: 21. CDR3 sequence (DNA): TGCGCCAGCAGCTGGTACAGGGGCCGGGGAACCCAATTAATCTATGGCTACACCTTC. Its translation: CASSWYRGRGTQLIYGYTF. The whole variable domain, remainder taken from reference TRBV5-1 and TRBJ1-2, is KAGVTQTPRYLIKTRGQQVTLSCSPISGHRSVSWYQQTPGQGLQFLFEYFSETQRNKGNFPGRFSGRQFSNSRSEMNVSTLELGDSALYLCASSWYRGRGTQLIYGYTFGSGTRLTVV.

This sequence joins TRBV5-5 and TRBJ1-1, with D unclear. CDR1 is SGHKS and CDR2 is YYEKEE in the germline V gene (reference sequence). V was clipped by 2 bases and J by 0 bases, with 8 bases between them. The CDR3 is 14 amino acids. The CDR3 nucleotides are TGTGCCAGCAGCTTCCTATCTATGAACACTGAAGCTTTCTTT. It specifies CASSFLSMNTEAFF.

The V call is TRBV7-2, the J call TRBJ1-3; possibly TRBD1 for D (6 bases). Per germline, CDR1 SGHTA and CDR2 FQGNSA. Between the trimmed V and J ends, which lost 5 bases and 4 bases, there was a span of 18 bases. The CDR3 totals 16 residues. In DNA, the CDR3 is TGTGCCAGCAGCACAGGGTTTGGAGTAGGAGGAAACACCATATATTTT. As protein: CASSTGFGVGGNTIYF.

The chain has TRBV6-5 and TRBJ2-1; 13 bases map to TRBD2. J was trimmed by 7 bases and V by 7 bases; bases with no gene match: 7. CDR1 is MNHEY and CDR2 is SVGAGI in the germline V gene. The CDR3 spans 15 residues. The CDR3 nucleotides read TGTGCCAGCAAGACCTTGGGACTAGCGGGAAATGAGCAGTTCTTC. Its translation is CASKTLGLAGNEQFF.

The chain is built from TRBV11-1 and TRBJ2-1, with 7 positions matching TRBD2. The length of the CDR3 is 15 residues. CDR1 and CDR2 (germline): SGHAT, FQDESV (reference sequence). The trim removed 2 bases at V and 7 bases at J, leaving 8 bases unmatched. DNA of the CDR3: TGTGCCAGCAGCTTATATGGGGGGGGTAAAAATGAGCAGTTCTTC. Its protein is CASSLYGGGKNEQFF.

The chain employs TRBV7-9 and TRBJ1-4; 7 positions agree with TRBD1. Germline V CDR1 and CDR2: SEHNR, FQNEAQ (reference sequence). The junction had 4 bases not matched to a gene; V was cut back by 5 bases and J by 4 bases. The CDR3 has 14 amino acids. In DNA, the CDR3 is TGTGCCAGCAGCCCCAGGGGGGGTAATGAAAAACTGTTTTTT. This gives the protein CASSPRGGNEKLFF.